The 13 T cell receptor beta chains below were found in one sample sequenced in a study of PD-1 blockade in classical Hodgkin lymphoma. Each patient relapsed following autologous stem cell transplantation, and prior brentuximab vedotin exposure differed. Profiling relied on immunoSEQ multiplex PCR, and the TCRdb table lists in-frame clones only, not all of them. The table shows tens of thousands of clones, with less than 90% occurring only once. Material: peripheral blood mononuclear cells (PBMCs), obtained before the second cycle of nivolumab. All receptors derive from a human donor with classical Hodgkin lymphoma.

The rearrangement uses TRBV19 and TRBJ1-1, with 8 bases that match TRBD1. J was trimmed by 5 bases and V by 5 bases; bases with no gene match: 10. This CDR3 has 15 residues. Germline V gives CDR1 LNHDA, CDR2 SQIVND (reference sequence). CDR3 residues: CASSARTGIGTEAFF. DNA for the CDR3: TGTGCCAGTAGTGCCAGGACAGGGATCGGGACTGAAGCTTTCTTT.

This sequence joins TRBV11-3 and TRBJ1-1; D not certain. CDR3 length equals 14 residues. Germline V gene data show CDR1 as SGHNT and CDR2 as YENEEA. The germline V and J ends were trimmed by 4 bases and 1 base, with 10 bases remaining between them. CDR3 coding DNA: TGTGCCAGCAGCTGGAGGGCCCCGAACACTGAAGCTTTCTTT. Amino acids: CASSWRAPNTEAFF.

J is TRBJ1-1 and V is TRBV18, with D uncertain. Germline V gene lookup returns CDR1 KGHSH and CDR2 LQKENI. The CDR3 extends over 11 amino acids. The CDR3 DNA reads as TGTTGCTCAGAGATGAACACTGAAGCTTTCTTT. Translation: CCSEMNTEAFF.

This clone was seen just once. The chain couples TRBV5-5 to TRBJ1-1; TRBD1 is a possible D gene (5 bases). The CDR3 length is 15 residues. V was trimmed by 4 bases and J by 2 bases, leaving 15 bases between them. CDR1 and CDR2 (germline): SGHKS, YYEKEE (reference sequence). The CDR3 is CASSQFQGSNTEAFF. CDR3 DNA sequence: TGTGCCAGCAGCCAGTTCCAGGGTAGTAACACTGAAGCTTTCTTT. Full variable domain (missing parts from reference TRBV5-5 and TRBJ1-1): DAGVTQSPTHLIKTRGQQVTLRCSPISGHKSVSWYQQVLGQGPQFIFQYYEKEERGRGNFPDRFSARQFPNYSSELNVNALLLGDSALYLCASSQFQGSNTEAFFGQGTRLTVV.

The chain has TRBV6-7 and TRBJ1-2, with TRBD1 matching over 7 bases. TRBV6-7 is assigned to the ORF class and has an uncertain function. With 10 bases clipped from V and 10 bases from J, the junction kept 18 bases outside the gene matches. The CDR3 contains 14 residues. The CDR3 is CAKNYRGWWNDYTF. The CDR3 nucleotides read TGTGCCAAGAATTACAGGGGATGGTGGAATGACTACACCTTC.

The genes are TRBV11-1 and TRBJ2-1; 8 positions agree with TRBD2. V gave up 2 bases and J gave up 12 bases; unmatched junction bases: 18. CDR1 is SGHAT, CDR2 FQDESV, per germline (reference sequence). This CDR3 is 17 amino acids long. Here the CDR3 reads CASSLRPYSGSFLGQFF. The CDR3 DNA reads as TGTGCCAGCAGCTTAAGACCCTACAGCGGGAGTTTTCTAGGGCAGTTCTTC.

The chain uses TRBV20-1 and TRBJ2-3, with TRBD2 identical over 9 bases. J lost 13 bases, V lost 3 bases, and 5 bases had no gene match. Germline V lookup: CDR1 DFQATT, CDR2 SNEGSKA (reference sequence). This CDR3 has 11 amino acids. The CDR3 DNA sequence: TGCAGTGCTAGGCTAGCGGGGTTTGAGTATTTT. This sequence encodes CSARLAGFEYF.

The chain carries TRBV29-1 and TRBJ2-6, with D hard to call. The germline gives CDR1 SQVTM, CDR2 ANQGSEA. V was shortened by 1 base and J by 2 bases, with 6 bases between the two germline ends. CDR3 length: 14 residues. The CDR3 here is CSVEVGAGANVLTF. As DNA, the CDR3 is TGCAGCGTTGAAGTTGGAGCTGGGGCCAACGTCCTGACTTTC.

The chain has TRBV15 and TRBJ1-1; D gene uncertain. V lost 5 bases and J 6 bases, leaving 13 bases between the germline ends. CDR1 is LNHNV and CDR2 is YYDKDF in the germline V gene (reference sequence). The CDR3 runs to 13 residues. The CDR3 loop reads CATSAGGISEAFF. The CDR3 bases are TGTGCCACCAGCGCGGGAGGGATTTCTGAAGCTTTCTTT.

This clone was picked up one time. The chain has TRBV7-2 and TRBJ1-3, with TRBD1 matching over 7 bases. Germline loops: CDR1 SGHTA, CDR2 FQGNSA. The CDR3 is 14 amino acids. Trimming cost V 8 bases and J 4 bases; bases outside gene matches: 8. CDR3 region: CASYAGGLGNTIYF. CDR3 nucleotides: TGTGCCAGCTATGCAGGGGGTCTAGGAAACACCATATATTTT.

CDR3 residues: CASSQVGLAVSSYEQYF. Here the CDR3 DNA reads TGTGCCAGCAGCCAAGTGGGACTAGCGGTGAGCTCCTACGAGCAGTACTTC. V usage is TRBV4-2 and J usage is TRBJ2-7, with 11 bases aligning to TRBD2. Germline V CDR1 and CDR2: LGHNA, YNFKEQ. V gave up 1 base and J gave up 0 bases; unmatched junction bases: 5. The CDR3 runs to 17 residues.

This chain connects TRBV7-2 to TRBJ2-3; 7 nucleotides line up with TRBD2. Per the germline V gene, CDR1 is SGHTA and CDR2 is FQGNSA. After removal of 5 bases from V and 5 bases from J, the junction contained 4 bases not matched to a gene. The CDR3 totals 13 residues. DNA for the CDR3: TGTGCCAGCAGCCAACTAGCGAGAGATACGCAGTATTTT. It encodes CASSQLARDTQYF.

V usage is TRBV6-6 and J usage is TRBJ2-5, with 10 bases fitting TRBD2. The V segment lost 4 bases and the J segment 2 bases; nucleotides outside the gene matches: 4. This CDR3 has 15 residues. The germline V gene encodes CDR1 MNHNY and CDR2 SVGAGI (reference sequence). CDR3 sequence: CASSLVAGGQETQYF. The CDR3 DNA reads TGTGCCAGCAGTTTAGTAGCGGGAGGACAAGAGACCCAGTACTTC.